This entry lists 4 T cell receptor beta chains sequenced from one sample in a study of blood T cell repertoires in COVID-19. Here immunoSEQ multiplex PCR was the method, and the copy in TCRdb shows in-frame clones only, minus some. Counted here are about 300,000 clones, 65% to 85% occurring once; the ten biggest clones make up approximately 1.1%. Sequencing input: peripheral blood. All receptors derive from a woman aged 45-59 years with acute or convalescent COVID-19.

This chain joins TRBV4-1 and TRBJ1-1, with D possibly matching TRBD1 (5 bases). V gave up 4 bases and J gave up 2 bases, with 14 bases separating them. The CDR3 is 15 residues long. CDR1 is MGHRA, CDR2 YSYEKL, per germline. CDR3 DNA sequence: TGCGCCAGCAGCCGGCAGGGAATCCTTAACACTGAAGCTTTCTTT. Encoded protein: CASSRQGILNTEAFF.

V gene TRBV4-1 combines with J gene TRBJ2-7; 9 nucleotides match TRBD2. The germline CDR1 and CDR2 sequences are MGHRA and YSYEKL. The CDR3 runs to 15 residues. Trimming cost V 8 bases and J 2 bases; bases outside gene matches: 10. CDR3 sequence: CASSQVAGGPYEQYF. CDR3 sequence (DNA): TGCGCCAGCTCCCAGGTGGCGGGAGGGCCCTACGAGCAGTACTTC.

The chain links TRBV7-9 to TRBJ1-1; D perhaps matches TRBD1 (5 bases). This CDR3 spans 15 amino acids. Germline CDR1 reads SEHNR; CDR2 reads FQNEAQ (reference sequence). Trimming took off 5 bases at V and 3 bases at J, with 16 bases between the two ends. The DNA of the CDR3 is TGTGCCAGCAGCCCTGGGACGGGGGAGGACACTGAAGCTTTCTTT. Amino acids: CASSPGTGEDTEAFF.

This clone was seen more than once but under ten times. The chain joins TRBV18 to TRBJ1-1; 10 bases match TRBD1. CDR1 and CDR2 from the germline V gene are KGHSH and LQKENI. There are 14 residues in the CDR3. V trimming: 8 bases; J trimming: 7 bases; junction bases outside the gene matches: 10. CDR3 loop: CASQNDRGRVEAFF. The CDR3, as DNA: TGTGCCAGCCAAAACGACAGGGGGCGGGTTGAAGCTTTCTTT. Based on the CDR3 plus reference TRBV18 and TRBJ1-1, the full variable domain is NAGVMQNPRHLVRRRGQEARLRCSPMKGHSHVYWYRQLPEEGLKFMVYLQKENIIDESGMPKERFSAEFPKEGPSILRIQQVVRGDSAAYFCASQNDRGRVEAFFGQGTRLTVV.